The 28 T cell receptor beta chains in this list originate from one sample, sequenced in a study of blood T cell repertoires in COVID-19 (dated by TCRdb to the early 2020s). Libraries came from the immunoSEQ multiplex PCR assay. The immuneACCESS repertoire file appears here via TCRdb, limited to in-frame rearrangements. These files lack a portion of the clones; in checked studies, under half of the deficit traces to unresolved V genes, and the cause of the others is not known. In all, the sample holds around 300,000 clones, and around 90% of those were seen once. The ten largest clones capture approximately 1.5% of the sample. Material: PBMCs or T cells enriched from blood (not recorded which). The source of these receptors is a woman in her late teens or twenties with acute COVID-19.

The chain links TRBV28 to TRBJ1-2, with D perhaps TRBD1 (6 bases). This CDR3 is 14 amino acids long. Trimming took 4 bases from V and 4 from J, leaving 13 bases between them. Germline CDR1 is MDHEN and CDR2 is SYDVKM. The CDR3 nucleotides are TGTGCCAGCAGTTCCTACAGGGCGAGCTATGGCTACACCTTC. Protein: CASSSYRASYGYTF.

The CDR3 loop reads CASSLLGRGQNYGYTF. The DNA of the CDR3 is TGTGCCAGCAGCTTGTTGGGTCGAGGGCAGAACTATGGCTACACCTTC. V usage is TRBV5-6 and J usage is TRBJ1-2, with D uncertain. Germline loops: CDR1 SGHDT, CDR2 YYEEEE. Trimming removed 1 base at V and 2 bases at J, with 15 bases between. The CDR3 has 16 amino acids.

The chain combines TRBV6-5 with TRBJ2-7; 10 bases are a match to TRBD2. V shed 6 bases, J shed 3 bases, and the junction held 8 bases outside the gene matches. This CDR3 has 15 residues. Germline V gives CDR1 MNHEY, CDR2 SVGAGI. CDR3: CASSPGTSAIYEQYF. DNA for the CDR3: TGTGCCAGCAGCCCCGGGACTAGCGCAATCTACGAGCAGTACTTC.

The V and J genes are TRBV2 and TRBJ2-1, with D possibly matching TRBD1 (5 bases). Trimming took 2 bases from V and 2 from J, leaving 10 bases between them. CDR1 SNHLY and CDR2 FYNNEI come from the germline V gene. The CDR3 covers 15 residues. CDR3: CASSEYRNPYNEQFF. The CDR3 nucleotides read TGTGCCAGCAGTGAATACAGGAACCCCTACAATGAGCAGTTCTTC.

The chain links TRBV18 to TRBJ2-2; TRBD2 agrees at 8 bases. Germline lookup yields CDR1 KGHSH and CDR2 LQKENI. The CDR3 is made up of 15 amino acids. V gave up 2 bases and J gave up 7 bases; unmatched junction bases: 6. CDR3 coding DNA: TGTGCCAGCTCACCAATACGGGAGGGCCACGGGGAGCTGTTTTTT. Translated: CASSPIREGHGELFF.

This rearrangement joins TRBV2 to TRBJ1-5, with D hard to call. V lost 8 bases to trimming and J lost 3 bases, with 11 bases between them. The germline CDR1 and CDR2 sequences are SNHLY and FYNNEI. The CDR3 consists of 13 residues. The CDR3 sequence: CASEGGSNQPQHF. The CDR3 DNA reads TGTGCCAGCGAGGGAGGGTCCAATCAGCCCCAGCATTTT.

The chain is built from TRBV7-9 and TRBJ1-1, with D hard to call. The CDR3 is made up of 12 amino acids. Germline assignment: CDR1 SEHNR and CDR2 FQNEAQ (reference sequence). V was clipped by 5 bases and J by 7 bases, with 11 bases between them. In nucleotides, the CDR3 is TGTGCCAGCAGCCTCCCAGTAAGTGAAGCTTTCTTT. Its protein product is CASSLPVSEAFF.

The CDR3 DNA follows: TGTGCCAGCAGCCAAGTCCGACAGGGGCGAGCTAACTATGGCTACACCTTC. Residues: CASSQVRQGRANYGYTF. The V and J genes are TRBV14 and TRBJ1-2, with TRBD1 matching 8 bases. Trimming at V came to 1 base and at J to 0 bases, leaving 7 bases not matched to a gene. Germline CDR1 reads SGHDN; CDR2 reads FVKESK. There are 17 residues in the CDR3.

The chain recombines TRBV28 with TRBJ2-7; TRBD2 is a possible D gene (6 bases). The CDR3 covers 16 residues. V shed 3 bases and J shed 3 bases, with 18 bases lying between them. Looked up from germline, CDR1 is MDHEN and CDR2 is SYDVKM. The CDR3 is CASSLASGTSHYEQYF. The CDR3 region has the DNA TGTGCCAGCAGTTTGGCCTCCGGGACTTCACACTACGAGCAGTACTTC.

The V call is TRBV7-2, the J call TRBJ1-2, with 7 bases fitting TRBD1. V lost 5 bases to trimming and J lost 6 bases; unmatched junction nucleotides: 9. In germline, CDR1 is SGHTA, CDR2 FQGNSA. The CDR3 loop spans 14 amino acids. CDR3 DNA sequence: TGTGCCAGCAGCCGGACCGGGACAGAGAATGGCTACACCTTC. Translated, it gives CASSRTGTENGYTF.

The V call is TRBV27, the J call TRBJ1-1; D may be TRBD1 (6 bases). With 5 bases removed from V and 3 bases from J, the gap between germline ends came to 13 bases. There are 14 residues in the CDR3. Germline CDR1 MNHEY, CDR2 SMNVEV (reference sequence). CDR3 bases: TGTGCCAGCAGTCCCTGGGACATTTACACTGAAGCTTTCTTT. It codes for CASSPWDIYTEAFF.

This chain joins TRBV6-2 or TRBV6-3 and TRBJ2-7; 8 nucleotides agree with TRBD1. The germline gives CDR1 MNHEY, CDR2 SVGEGT. The CDR3 runs to 14 residues. J lost 3 bases, V lost 5 bases, and 6 bases had no gene match. Written as DNA, the CDR3 is TGTGCCAGCAGTCACGGGACAGGAGGCTACGAGCAGTACTTC. Translating it yields CASSHGTGGYEQYF.

This clone was seen just once. The chain links TRBV7-8 to TRBJ2-1; TRBD1 matches at 7 bases. V was pared by 5 bases and J by 4 bases, with 5 bases of the junction left unmatched. The CDR3 contains 14 residues. Germline V lookup: CDR1 SGHVS, CDR2 FQNEAQ. CDR3 DNA: TGTGCCAGCAGCGACAGGGCCCTTTACAATGAGCAGTTCTTC. It is translated as CASSDRALYNEQFF.

The CDR3 spells CASRTGTFSGNTIYF. In DNA, the CDR3 is TGTGCCAGCAGAACAGGTACCTTCTCTGGAAACACCATATATTTT. This rearrangement joins TRBV6-5 to TRBJ1-3; D is perhaps TRBD1 (5 bases). This CDR3 has 15 amino acids. V lost 6 bases and J 0 bases, leaving 12 bases between the germline ends. The germline CDR1 and CDR2 sequences are MNHEY and SVGAGI.

A word on this clone: The sample contains more than one DNA sequence encoding this CDR3. The chain links TRBV5-8 to TRBJ2-7, with D possibly TRBD2 on 6 matching bases. This CDR3 region has 13 residues. From germline, CDR1 is SGHTS and CDR2 YDEGEE. V lost 4 bases and J lost 7, with 15 bases in between. CDR3 sequence (DNA): TGTGCCAGCAGCCCTGGGGGGTATCGGGAGCAGTACTTC. This codes for CASSPGGYREQYF. The complete variable domain, with remaining parts taken from reference TRBV5-8 and TRBJ2-7, reads EAGVTQSPTHLIKTRGQQATLRCSPISGHTSVYWYQQALGLGLQFLLWYDEGEERNRGNFPPRFSGRQFPNYSSELNVNALELEDSALYLCASSPGGYREQYFGPGTRLTVT.

This sequence joins TRBV15 and TRBJ2-7; D perhaps matches TRBD2 (6 bases). V lost 1 base to trimming and J lost 2 bases, with 12 bases between them. Germline V gene sequence: CDR1 LNHNV, CDR2 YYDKDF (reference sequence). The CDR3 is made up of 15 amino acids. The CDR3 coding sequence is TGTGCCACCAGCAGAGTTCCTAGCGCAACCTACGAGCAGTACTTC. As protein: CATSRVPSATYEQYF.

V is TRBV4-2 and J is TRBJ2-5; 7 bases are shared with TRBD2. Unmatched junction bases numbered 6, after V lost 0 bases and J lost 5 bases. Germline V gene data show CDR1 as LGHNA and CDR2 as YNFKEQ. The length of the CDR3 is 15 residues. CDR3 bases: TGTGCCAGCAGCCAAGATGGGGGGAGGGTGGAGACCCAGTACTTC. Translating it yields CASSQDGGRVETQYF.

This chain joins TRBV7-2 and TRBJ2-1; TRBD2 matches at 9 bases. CDR3 length equals 15 residues. Losses at the gene ends were 2 bases for V and 9 bases for J; bases not matched to a gene: 8. From germline, CDR1 is SGHTA and CDR2 FQGNSA. The CDR3 is CASSLLREGRLEQFF. The CDR3 region has the DNA TGTGCCAGCAGCTTATTGCGGGAGGGCCGTCTTGAGCAGTTCTTC.

The rearrangement joins TRBV30 to TRBJ1-3, with D perhaps matching TRBD1 (5 bases). Germline assignment: CDR1 GTSNPN and CDR2 SVGIG (reference sequence). V lost 0 bases, J lost 4 bases, and 13 bases lay in between. This CDR3 has 15 residues. The CDR3 loop reads CAWSVRGVAGNTIYF. Here the CDR3 DNA reads TGTGCCTGGAGTGTACGGGGGGTTGCCGGAAACACCATATATTTT.

The chain joins TRBV3-1 (or the pseudogene TRBV3-2) to TRBJ2-7; D is perhaps TRBD2 (5 bases). V was cut by 5 bases and J by 9 bases, with 17 bases left in between. The CDR3 consists of 13 residues. Germline V gives CDR1 LGHDT, CDR2 YNNKEL (reference sequence). This CDR3 is CASSCFGKLVQYF. The CDR3 region has the DNA TGTGCCAGCAGCTGTTTCGGGAAGCTTGTGCAGTACTTC.

This clone was found once. The rearrangement links TRBV7-6 to TRBJ2-5; 8 nucleotides match TRBD2. The V gene end was trimmed by 1 base and the J gene end by 2 bases; junction bases not matched to a gene: 0. This CDR3 region has 14 residues. Germline loops: CDR1 SGHVS, CDR2 FNYEAQ. Here the CDR3 DNA reads TGTGCCAGCAGCTTAGGACTAGCGCAAGAGACCCAGTACTTC. This sequence encodes CASSLGLAQETQYF.

This sequence joins TRBV5-8 and TRBJ1-5, with TRBD1 matching over 9 bases. With V trimmed by 3 bases and J by 2 bases, 12 bases remained unmatched. Germline CDR1 is SGHTS and CDR2 is YDEGEE. The CDR3 is 18 amino acids. The DNA of the CDR3 is TGTGCCAGCAGCTCCGGACAGGGGACAGGGTGGGGCAATCAGCCCCAGCATTTT. This codes for CASSSGQGTGWGNQPQHF.

The CDR3 bases are TGTGCCAGCAGTAGGGACACTACCACAGATACGCAGTATTTT. This sequence encodes CASSRDTTTDTQYF. The V gene is TRBV6-5, the J gene TRBJ2-3; maybe TRBD1 (6 bases). Germline V gene lookup returns CDR1 MNHEY and CDR2 SVGAGI. V lost 5 bases and J lost 2, with 11 bases in between. The CDR3 is 14 residues long.

Of note for this clone: The germline gene is not matched at one end of the junction; a read error may be the cause. The chain combines TRBV5-6 with TRBJ2-2, with D maybe TRBD2 (5 bases). CDR3 length: 11 amino acids. Germline values: CDR1 SGHDT, CDR2 YYEEEE. CDR3 residues: CASSLARTRIF. The CDR3, as DNA: TGTGCCAGCAGCTTAGCCCGGACTCGGATTTTT.

This chain uses TRBV27 with TRBJ2-1; D might be TRBD2 (5 bases). CDR1 is MNHEY and CDR2 is SMNVEV in the germline V gene (reference sequence). V was trimmed by 5 bases and J by 6 bases, leaving 29 bases between them. This CDR3 contains 19 residues. The CDR3: CASSPYFQDLTKRGNEQFF. DNA of the CDR3: TGTGCCAGCAGTCCCTACTTCCAGGACTTAACAAAAAGAGGCAATGAGCAGTTCTTC.

This chain joins TRBV19 and TRBJ1-1, with D unresolved. The CDR3 contains 13 residues. Germline V gene data show CDR1 as LNHDA and CDR2 as SQIVND (reference sequence). The V end was cut by 1 base, the J end by 2 bases, with 5 bases between. CDR3 loop: CASSIGTNTEAFF. The CDR3 DNA follows: TGTGCCAGTAGTATAGGTACAAACACTGAAGCTTTCTTT.

The CDR3 DNA reads TGTGCCAGCAGTTTATGGGGCCAGGGAGGAGCTAACTATGGCTACACCTTC. Translated, it gives CASSLWGQGGANYGYTF. The chain links TRBV28 to TRBJ1-2; a weak D match, TRBD1 (5 bases). From germline, CDR1 is MDHEN and CDR2 SYDVKM. Trimming shortened V by 0 bases and J by 0 bases, and 14 bases separated the two germline ends. This CDR3 region has 17 residues.

For this clone: This may come from a read error, since a much larger clone is one base off. The rearrangement uses TRBV7-3 and TRBJ1-2; TRBD1 agrees at 8 bases. This CDR3 comprises 13 residues. The germline V gene has CDR1 SGHTA and CDR2 FQGTGA. The V segment lost 5 bases and the J segment 4 bases; nucleotides outside the gene matches: 3. The CDR3 here is CASSPDRAYGYTF. In nucleotides, the CDR3 is TGTGCCAGCAGCCCGGACAGGGCCTATGGCTACACCTTC.